The 21 T cell receptor beta chains given below trace back to one sample, sequenced in a study of blood T cell repertoires in COVID-19. The table came from immunoSEQ multiplex PCR; TCRdb's copy has only in-frame clones and leaves some out. The sample has fewer than 100,000 clones; 70% to 80% are singletons. Sequencing used peripheral blood. Source of these receptors: a man aged 70-80 years with acute or convalescent COVID-19.

This chain joins TRBV28 and TRBJ1-2; 7 nucleotides match TRBD1. With 6 bases clipped from V and 8 bases from J, the junction kept 12 bases outside the gene matches. Germline CDR1 is MDHEN and CDR2 is SYDVKM. The CDR3 is 14 residues long. The CDR3 loop reads CASRQRTGGKGYTF. The CDR3 bases are TGTGCCAGCAGACAAAGGACAGGCGGCAAAGGCTACACCTTC.

The V call is TRBV6-5, the J call TRBJ2-7; D unclear. The CDR3 has 14 residues. With 0 bases removed from V and 5 bases from J, the gap between germline ends came to 11 bases. CDR1 and CDR2 from the germline V gene are MNHEY and SVGAGI. This chain's CDR3 is CASSYSGVRDEQYF. CDR3 bases: TGTGCCAGCAGTTACTCCGGAGTTCGGGACGAGCAGTACTTC.

The chain recombines TRBV7-2 with TRBJ1-5, with D tentatively TRBD1 (5 bases). V shed 5 bases and J shed 3 bases, with 17 bases lying between them. CDR3 length: 16 amino acids. Germline lookup yields CDR1 SGHTA and CDR2 FQGNSA. CDR3 coding DNA: TGTGCCAGCAGCCCATCGTGGGGGGAGGCCAATCAGCCCCAGCATTTT. Translation: CASSPSWGEANQPQHF.

In the case of this clone: At one end, the junction sequence differs from germline, possibly due to a read error. The chain employs TRBV28 and TRBJ2-7, with 8 bases aligning to TRBD2. There are 14 residues in the CDR3. Germline assignment: CDR1 MDHEN and CDR2 SYDVKM. The CDR3 spells CASSFIAGTYEQYF. The CDR3 DNA sequence: TGTGCCAGCAGTTTTATAGCGGGAACTTACGAGCAATACTTC.

J is TRBJ1-1 and V is TRBV27; 7 nucleotides align to TRBD1. Per germline, CDR1 MNHEY and CDR2 SMNVEV (reference sequence). The CDR3 is 14 residues long. V lost 4 bases and J lost 4; bases outside the gene matches: 6. The CDR3 loop reads CASSSGQDGTEAFF. The CDR3 nucleotides are TGTGCCAGCAGTTCCGGACAGGATGGCACTGAAGCTTTCTTT.

In its sample, this clone was seen a few times. The chain links TRBV28 to TRBJ1-5, with 10 nucleotides matching TRBD1. Germline lookup yields CDR1 MDHEN and CDR2 SYDVKM. The trim removed 8 bases at V and 7 bases at J, leaving 11 bases unmatched. The CDR3 runs 15 residues. The CDR3 spells CASLDRDRGFQPQHF. The CDR3 bases are TGTGCCAGCCTGGACCGGGACAGGGGTTTCCAGCCCCAGCATTTT.

The chain carries TRBV24-1 and TRBJ2-3; perhaps TRBD2 as D (6 bases). The germline V gene has CDR1 KGHDR and CDR2 SFDVKD. V was shortened by 3 bases and J by 4 bases, with 13 bases between the two germline ends. The CDR3 has 15 amino acids. The CDR3 sequence: CATSDDARGADTQYF. CDR3 in DNA: TGTGCCACCAGTGATGATGCCCGCGGGGCAGATACGCAGTATTTT.

CDR3 protein: CASSLAATETGELFF. The DNA for the CDR3 is TGTGCCAGCAGCTTAGCGGCTACGGAGACCGGGGAGCTGTTTTTT. The gene calls are TRBV7-3 and TRBJ2-2; D remains unclear. Between the trimmed V and J ends, which lost 2 bases and 5 bases, there was a span of 12 bases. CDR3 length: 15 residues. Germline V gene data show CDR1 as SGHTA and CDR2 as FQGTGA.

This rearrangement joins TRBV4-1 to TRBJ1-5; 7 bases align to TRBD1. The germline CDR1 and CDR2 sequences are MGHRA and YSYEKL. The ends lost 0 bases at V and 7 bases at J; junction bases unmatched: 15. The CDR3 sequence is 18 residues long. As DNA, the CDR3 is TGCGCCAGCAGCCAAGATGGGGGGCTTACAGGGGTAGGACAGCCCCAGCATTTT. Its translation: CASSQDGGLTGVGQPQHF.

The V gene is TRBV5-1, the J gene TRBJ2-7, with 7 nucleotides matching TRBD1. The J segment lost 3 bases and the V segment lost 2 bases, leaving 11 bases of the junction unmatched. The germline V gene has CDR1 SGHRS and CDR2 YFSETQ. This CDR3 is built from 16 residues. CDR3 DNA sequence: TGCGCCAGCAGCTTCTCCCAAGGGGGCAGAAACTACGAGCAGTACTTC. Its protein product is CASSFSQGGRNYEQYF.

This clone was observed a few times. The chain has TRBV18 and TRBJ2-1; 12 nucleotides line up with TRBD1. V dropped 7 bases and J dropped 10; count of bases not matched to a gene: 5. Germline CDR1 is KGHSH and CDR2 is LQKENI. There are 13 residues in the CDR3. The chain's CDR3 is CASYGGTGGEQFF. The CDR3 nucleotides read TGTGCCAGCTACGGAGGGACAGGGGGCGAGCAGTTCTTC.

The genes are TRBV11-2 and TRBJ2-7; TRBD2 is a possible D gene (5 bases). The CDR3 consists of 16 residues. V lost 0 bases, J lost 0 bases, and 12 bases lay in between. Germline loops: CDR1 SGHAT, CDR2 FQNNGV. CDR3 sequence (DNA): TGTGCCAGCAGCTTAGAGAGAGCGGAGAGCTCCTACGAGCAGTACTTC. Translated, it gives CASSLERAESSYEQYF.

The rearrangement links TRBV5-1 to TRBJ2-2; D is possibly TRBD1 (5 bases). CDR1 and CDR2 from the germline V gene are SGHRS and YFSETQ. CDR3 size: 15 residues. The V end was cut by 1 base, the J end by 2 bases, with 9 bases between. The CDR3 protein is CASSLQGTNTGELFF. CDR3 in DNA: TGCGCCAGCAGCTTGCAGGGTACAAACACCGGGGAGCTGTTTTTT.

The gene calls are TRBV6-2 or TRBV6-3 and TRBJ1-5; no clear D. V lost 4 bases and J 1 base, leaving 14 bases between the germline ends. Germline CDR1 reads MNHEY; CDR2 reads SVGEGT. This CDR3 region has 16 residues. The CDR3 spells CASSLGNRGSNQPQHF. Here the CDR3 DNA reads TGTGCCAGCAGTTTAGGCAACCGGGGAAGCAATCAGCCCCAGCATTTT.

The gene calls are TRBV7-2 and TRBJ2-3; D perhaps matches TRBD2 (6 bases). CDR1 SGHTA and CDR2 FQGNSA come from the germline V gene. There are 16 residues in the CDR3. The V gene lost 5 bases and the J gene lost 1 base, with 16 bases spanning the gap. The CDR3 nucleotides read TGTGCCAGCAGCGCCCCTGCGGGGATACGCACAGATACGCAGTATTTT. Its protein is CASSAPAGIRTDTQYF.

The chain has TRBV2 and TRBJ1-6; no clear D. The CDR3 is made up of 15 amino acids. With 4 bases removed from V and 9 bases from J, the gap between germline ends came to 16 bases. Germline loops: CDR1 SNHLY, CDR2 FYNNEI. Here the CDR3 reads CASSALGITLSPLHF. CDR3 DNA sequence: TGTGCCAGCAGTGCCTTGGGCATAACCCTTTCACCCCTCCACTTT.

This clone was counted once. The V and J genes are TRBV7-2 and TRBJ2-5; 14 bases are a match to TRBD2. The CDR3 has 19 residues. Germline V gene data show CDR1 as SGHTA and CDR2 as FQGNSA. J gave up 2 bases and V 4 bases, and 12 bases lay outside the gene matches. The CDR3 nucleotides are TGTGCCAGCAGCTCCAGAGCCGGGACTAGCGGGAGCAGGCAAGAGACCCAGTACTTC. Its protein is CASSSRAGTSGSRQETQYF.

The J gene is TRBJ2-1, the V gene TRBV24-1; 11 positions match TRBD1. J was trimmed by 8 bases and V by 1 base; bases with no gene match: 3. The CDR3 is 15 residues long. Germline lookup yields CDR1 KGHDR and CDR2 SFDVKD. CDR3 loop: CATSDLRTGGDEQFF. CDR3 DNA sequence: TGTGCCACCAGTGATTTACGGACAGGGGGCGATGAGCAGTTCTTC.

This clone was observed a single time. V is TRBV5-4 and J is TRBJ1-1, with a weak D call TRBD1 (5 bases). CDR1 SGHNT and CDR2 YYREEE come from the germline V gene (reference sequence). CDR3 size: 14 residues. V dropped 1 base and J dropped 1 base, with 8 bases sitting between them. The DNA of the CDR3 is TGTGCCAGCAGCTTGAGCCAGGGGAACACTGAAGCTTTCTTT. Encoded protein: CASSLSQGNTEAFF.

This sequence joins TRBV4-3 and TRBJ1-3; no definite D call. V gave up 0 bases and J gave up 3 bases, with 6 bases separating them. The germline CDR1 and CDR2 sequences are LGHNA and YSLEER. The CDR3 loop spans 14 amino acids. The CDR3, as DNA: TGCGCCAGCAGCCAAGATTCAAATGGAAACACCATATATTTT. Translation: CASSQDSNGNTIYF.

V gene TRBV7-9 combines with J gene TRBJ1-4, with D uncertain. The CDR3 is made up of 14 amino acids. Looked up from germline, CDR1 is SEHNR and CDR2 is FQNEAQ (reference sequence). Between the trimmed V and J ends, which lost 3 bases and 1 base, there was a span of 6 bases. The CDR3 sequence: CASSLYGTNEKLFF. CDR3 in DNA: TGTGCCAGCAGCTTGTACGGAACTAATGAAAAACTGTTTTTT.